Listed below are T cell receptor beta chains from one sample, sequenced in a study of blood T cell repertoires in COVID-19. TCRdb keeps only in-frame clones here, not all; method: immunoSEQ multiplex PCR. The table shows a few hundred thousand clones, with around nine tenths occurring only once. The specimen sequenced was peripheral blood. The source of these receptors is a woman between 70 and 85 years old with active or convalescent COVID-19. CDR3s include the opening cysteine and the closing phenylalanine or tryptophan. D genes are given only for firm matches. Rows may omit the clone size; those that give it use once, few, many or a size class.

V	size	D	J	DNA	CDR3
TRBV11-3	few	-	TRBJ2-2	TGTGCCAGCAGCGCACAGGGGAACACCGGGGAGCTGTTTTTT	CASSAQGNTGELFF
TRBV10-3	-	-	TRBJ2-1	TGTGCCATCAGTGGGCTTGGAGGGGGCGAAAGCTCCTACAATGAGCAGTTCTTC	CAISGLGGGESSYNEQFF
TRBV7-3	-	-	TRBJ2-3	TGTGCCAGCAGCTTCGGGGTCACAGATACGCAGTATTTT	CASSFGVTDTQYF
TRBV25-1	once	TRBD2	TRBJ2-1	TGTGCCAGCAGTGAAGGGGTAGCGGGGGGCAATGAGCAGTTCTTC	CASSEGVAGGNEQFF
TRBV10-2	-	-	TRBJ1-1	TGCGCCAGCAGTGATTCGCGGGGTATGAACACTGAAGCTTTCTTT	CASSDSRGMNTEAFF
TRBV2	-	TRBD2	TRBJ2-7	TGTGCCACCGCCCCGGGGGGGCGGGAGCAGTACTTC	CATAPGGREQYF
TRBV5-8	-	TRBD1	TRBJ2-7	TGTGCCAGCAGCTTGGAACAGGGGGATTTCTACGAGCAGTACTTC	CASSLEQGDFYEQYF
TRBV19	-	-	TRBJ1-3	TGTGCCAGTACCTTATCTAGGTCTCGAGGGTACTCTGGAAACACCATATATTTT	CASTLSRSRGYSGNTIYF
TRBV2	once	TRBD1	TRBJ1-5	TGTGCCAGCAGCCAGGGGGGTAATCAGCCCCAGCATTTT	CASSQGGNQPQHF
TRBV10-1	-	TRBD2	TRBJ2-1	TGCGCCAGCAATCTTCGCGGGGGGCGGGGCGAGCAGTTCTTC	CASNLRGGRGEQFF
TRBV7-3	once	TRBD1	TRBJ1-1	TGTGCCAGCGGGGAGACAGGGGACACTGAAGCTTTCTTT	CASGETGDTEAFF
TRBV19	-	TRBD2	TRBJ2-2	TGTGCCAGTAGCCTAATGAAGGGAGGGACCGGGGAGCTGTTTTTT	CASSLMKGGTGELFF
TRBV2	-	TRBD1	TRBJ2-7	TGTGCCAGCAGAGGAGTTGGGACAGGGGCGTACGAGCAGTACTTC	CASRGVGTGAYEQYF
TRBV13	-	TRBD1	TRBJ2-5	TGTGCCAGCAGCTTGGACAGGGAACAAGAGACCCAGTACTTC	CASSLDREQETQYF
TRBV3-1/TRBV3-2	-	-	TRBJ1-2	TGTGCCAGCACCCTGGGGCGACATGGCTACACCTTC	CASTLGRHGYTF
TRBV7-2	-	-	TRBJ2-3	TGTGCCAGCAGCCAATTGATTCCGGGGGAGAGGGGTACGCAGTATTTT	CASSQLIPGERGTQYF
TRBV24-1	-	-	TRBJ2-2	TGTGCCACCAGTGACCCTGGACAGTTGAACACCGGGGAGCTGTTTTTT	CATSDPGQLNTGELFF
TRBV5-1	-	-	TRBJ2-3	TGCGCCAGCAGCCTAGTCCGGAGCTCTAGCACAGATACGCAGTATTTT	CASSLVRSSSTDTQYF
TRBV19	-	TRBD1	TRBJ2-3	TGTGCCAGTACCCGACAGGGGGCCCCCACAGATACGCAGTATTTT	CASTRQGAPTDTQYF
TRBV9	-	TRBD1	TRBJ2-3	TGTGCCAGCAGCGACGGACAGGGCACAGATACGCAGTATTTT	CASSDGQGTDTQYF
TRBV10-2	-	TRBD1	TRBJ1-1	TGCGCCAGCAGGGGGGACCCAGGGGGCTGGGCTGAAGCTTTCTTT	CASRGDPGGWAEAFF
TRBV6-2/TRBV6-3	-	-	TRBJ1-5	TGTGCCAGCCGCCCGGGGACTTTCCTTGAAGCCCAGCATTTT	CASRPGTFLEAQHF
TRBV29-1	-	-	TRBJ1-4	TGCAGCTCCCGGGGTGCTAATGAAAAACTGTTTTTT	CSSRGANEKLFF
TRBV5-4	-	-	TRBJ2-7	TGTGCCAGCAGCTTACAGGGGGGGCCCACGTACGAGCAGTACTTC	CASSLQGGPTYEQYF
TRBV3-1/TRBV3-2	-	TRBD2	TRBJ2-7	TGTGCCAGCAGCCAAGGTAATAGCGGGGTAGCTCCCGAGCAGTACTTC	CASSQGNSGVAPEQYF
TRBV4-3	-	-	TRBJ1-5	TGCGCCAGCAGCCAAGATCGGGTCAATCAGCCCCAGCATTTT	CASSQDRVNQPQHF
TRBV7-2	-	TRBD1	TRBJ1-5	TGTGCCAGCAGCTTAGAAAGGGACAGGGGGAATCAGCCCCAGCATTTT	CASSLERDRGNQPQHF
TRBV4-3	-	-	TRBJ2-7	TGCGCCAGCAGCCAAGATAAAGACAACTCCTACGAGCAGTACTTC	CASSQDKDNSYEQYF
TRBV18	-	-	TRBJ1-2	TGTGCCAGCTCACCACTTACAGCTAATAGCGGGGGCTACACCTTC	CASSPLTANSGGYTF
TRBV6-2/TRBV6-3	-	-	TRBJ1-2	TGTGCCAGCAGTCAAGCGGGGTCCTATGGCTACACCTTC	CASSQAGSYGYTF
TRBV5-1	-	-	TRBJ1-6	TGCGCCAGCAGCCCATTGACAGGTGTAGTCTCACCCCTCCACTTT	CASSPLTGVVSPLHF
TRBV5-4	-	TRBD1	TRBJ1-1	TGTGCCAGCAGCCTAGACAGGGGGTCTCTGGCTTTCTTT	CASSLDRGSLAFF
TRBV19	-	TRBD1	TRBJ1-4	TGTGCCAGTAGGTACAGCGATGCAGGGGGGAATGAAAAACTGTTTTTT	CASRYSDAGGNEKLFF
TRBV5-6	-	-	TRBJ2-6	TGTGCCAGCAGCTTTTCTAGCTCTGGGGCCAACGTCCTGACTTTC	CASSFSSSGANVLTF
TRBV12-5	-	-	TRBJ2-2	TGTGCTAGTGGTTTAGGGACACTGACCGGGGAGCTGTTTTTT	CASGLGTLTGELFF
TRBV19	-	-	TRBJ1-5	TGTGCCAGTACCTCCGAGCCCCTCGGGCCCCAGCATTTT	CASTSEPLGPQHF
TRBV24-1	-	-	TRBJ2-4	TGTGCCACTCAGGGGTCCAACATTCAGTACTTC	CATQGSNIQYF
TRBV4-1	-	TRBD1	TRBJ2-2	TGCGCCAGCAGCCAAGAGAAGGGGGCAAGGCTGTTTTTT	CASSQEKGARLFF
TRBV19	-	-	TRBJ2-2	TGTGCCAGCTATCAACAGGGAAACACCGGGGAGCTGTTTTTT	CASYQQGNTGELFF
TRBV9	-	-	TRBJ1-1	TGTGCCAGCAGCGTTACGGACAGTGCGAACACTGAAGCTTTCTTT	CASSVTDSANTEAFF
TRBV6-2/TRBV6-3	once	-	TRBJ2-7	TGTGCCAGCAGTGGACAGTCCTACGAGCAGTACTTC	CASSGQSYEQYF